The entry that follows covers one T cell receptor (beta chain) sequence. What it recognizes is unknown. The data stem from a study of cytomegalovirus exposure and HLA in healthy donors. Overall study context: Earlier findings included more than 95 million unique TCR beta sequences obtained from 150 million to 200 million T cells. Of over 350 genotyped donors, 80% to 85% grouped in the Caucasian-associated ancestry cluster.

All the people who gave samples were healthy bone marrow donors. Amplification used 60 Vbeta primers and 13 Jbeta primers. Using immunoSEQ multiplex PCR, the repertoire was profiled, and TCRdb retains in-frame clones only, with some absent. The sample consists of roughly 140,000 clones, more than 65% of them appearing once. CDR1 PRHDT and CDR2 FYEKMQ come from the germline V gene (reference sequence). The CDR3 is made up of 15 amino acids. Trimming at V came to 5 bases and at J to 6 bases, leaving 9 bases not matched to a gene. Study observations and caveats: Earlier analysis yielded a pattern in which most TCR beta V segments were productive about 90% or about 30% of the time.

Source material: PBMCs. The clonotype originates from a man aged 30 to 45 in good health and CMV-seropositive. J is TRBJ2-7 and V is TRBV13; 11 positions agree with TRBD2. The CDR3 protein is CASSLLGTSGLEQYF. The CDR3 DNA is TGTGCCAGCAGCCTCCTCGGGACTAGCGGTCTCGAGCAGTACTTC.